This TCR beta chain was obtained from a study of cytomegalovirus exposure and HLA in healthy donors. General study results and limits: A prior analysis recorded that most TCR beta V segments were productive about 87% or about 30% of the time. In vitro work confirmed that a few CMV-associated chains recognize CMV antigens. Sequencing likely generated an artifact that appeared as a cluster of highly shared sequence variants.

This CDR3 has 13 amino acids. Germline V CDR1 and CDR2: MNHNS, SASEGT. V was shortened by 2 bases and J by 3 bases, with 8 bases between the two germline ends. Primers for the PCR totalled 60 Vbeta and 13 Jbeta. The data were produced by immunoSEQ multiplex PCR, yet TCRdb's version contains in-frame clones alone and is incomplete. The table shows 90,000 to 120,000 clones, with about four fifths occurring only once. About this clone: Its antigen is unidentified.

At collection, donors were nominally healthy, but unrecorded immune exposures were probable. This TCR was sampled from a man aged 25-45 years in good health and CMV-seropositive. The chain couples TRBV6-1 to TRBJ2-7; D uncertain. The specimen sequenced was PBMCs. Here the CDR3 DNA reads TGTGCCAGCAGTGAACGTAGCTTCTACGAGCAGTACTTC. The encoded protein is CASSERSFYEQYF.